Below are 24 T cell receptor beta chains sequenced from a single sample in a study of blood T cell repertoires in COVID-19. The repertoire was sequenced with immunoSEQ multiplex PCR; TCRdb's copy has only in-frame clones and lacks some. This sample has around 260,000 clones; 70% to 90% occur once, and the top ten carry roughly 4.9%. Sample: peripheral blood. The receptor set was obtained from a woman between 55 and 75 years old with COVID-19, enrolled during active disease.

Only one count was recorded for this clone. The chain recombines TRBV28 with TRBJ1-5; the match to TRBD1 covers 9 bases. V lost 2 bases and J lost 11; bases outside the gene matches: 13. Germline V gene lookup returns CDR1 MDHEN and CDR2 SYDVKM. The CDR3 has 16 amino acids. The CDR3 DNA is TGTGCCAGCAGTTTAGCCGGGACAGGGATAGTAGCAGCCCAGCATTTT. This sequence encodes CASSLAGTGIVAAQHF.

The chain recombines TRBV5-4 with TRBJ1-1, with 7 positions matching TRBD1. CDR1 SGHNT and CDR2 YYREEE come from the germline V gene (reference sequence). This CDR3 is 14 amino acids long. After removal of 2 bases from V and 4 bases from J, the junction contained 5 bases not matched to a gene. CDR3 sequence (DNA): TGTGCCAGCAGCTTACAGGGGAAAGGCACTGAAGCTTTCTTT. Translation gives CASSLQGKGTEAFF.

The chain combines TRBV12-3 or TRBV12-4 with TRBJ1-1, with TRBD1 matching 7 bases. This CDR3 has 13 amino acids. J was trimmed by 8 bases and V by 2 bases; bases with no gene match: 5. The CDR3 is CASSLSGGGEAFF. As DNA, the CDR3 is TGTGCCAGCAGTTTATCAGGGGGAGGCGAAGCTTTCTTT.

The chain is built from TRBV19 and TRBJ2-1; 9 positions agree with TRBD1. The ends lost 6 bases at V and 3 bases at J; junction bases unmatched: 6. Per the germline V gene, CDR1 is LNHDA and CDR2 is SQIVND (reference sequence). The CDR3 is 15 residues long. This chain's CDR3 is CASRAGQGYYNEQFF. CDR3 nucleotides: TGTGCCAGTAGAGCGGGACAGGGATACTACAATGAGCAGTTCTTC.

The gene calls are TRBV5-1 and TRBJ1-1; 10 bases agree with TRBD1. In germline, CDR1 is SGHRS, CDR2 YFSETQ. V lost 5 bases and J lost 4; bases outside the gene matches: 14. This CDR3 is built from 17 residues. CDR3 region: CASRPIRDRGGGTEAFF. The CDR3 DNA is TGCGCCAGCAGGCCGATCCGGGACAGGGGAGGGGGCACTGAAGCTTTCTTT.

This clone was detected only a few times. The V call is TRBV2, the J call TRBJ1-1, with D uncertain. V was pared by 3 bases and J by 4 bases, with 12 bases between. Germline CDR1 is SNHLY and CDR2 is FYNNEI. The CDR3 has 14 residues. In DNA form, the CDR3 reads TGTGCCAGCAGTGAGGTTCGGGGAGGCACTGAAGCTTTCTTT. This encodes CASSEVRGGTEAFF. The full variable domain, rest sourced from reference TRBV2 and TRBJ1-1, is EPEVTQTPSHQVTQMGQEVILRCVPISNHLYFYWYRQILGQKVEFLVSFYNNEISEKSEIFDDQFSVERPDGSNFTLKIRSTKLEDSAMYFCASSEVRGGTEAFFGQGTRLTVV.

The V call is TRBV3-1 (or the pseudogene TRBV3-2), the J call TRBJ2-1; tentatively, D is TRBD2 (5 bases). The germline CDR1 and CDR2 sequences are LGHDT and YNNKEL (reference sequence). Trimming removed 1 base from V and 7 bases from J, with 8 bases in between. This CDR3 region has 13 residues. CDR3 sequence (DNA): TGTGCCAGCAGCCAAGGCGGGTGGAATGAGCAGTTCTTC. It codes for CASSQGGWNEQFF.

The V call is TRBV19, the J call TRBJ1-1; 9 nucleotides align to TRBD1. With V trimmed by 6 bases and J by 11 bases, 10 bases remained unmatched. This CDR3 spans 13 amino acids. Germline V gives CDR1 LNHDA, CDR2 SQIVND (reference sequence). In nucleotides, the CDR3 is TGTGCCAGTAGACCAGGACAGGGGAGGGTGGCTTTCTTT. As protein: CASRPGQGRVAFF.

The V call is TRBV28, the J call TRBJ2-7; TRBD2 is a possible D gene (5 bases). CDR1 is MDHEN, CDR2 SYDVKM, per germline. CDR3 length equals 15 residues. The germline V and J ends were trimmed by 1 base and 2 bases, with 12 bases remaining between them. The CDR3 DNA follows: TGTGCCAGCAGTTTATTTACCTACGGGGCCTACGAGCAGTACTTC. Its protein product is CASSLFTYGAYEQYF.

The CDR3 region is CASSLEFSGQGEGNEQFF. CDR3 bases: TGTGCCAGCAGCTTAGAGTTTTCGGGGCAGGGGGAAGGTAATGAGCAGTTCTTC. The rearrangement joins TRBV7-2 to TRBJ2-1; 7 bases are shared with TRBD1. The germline gives CDR1 SGHTA, CDR2 FQGNSA. V trimming: 1 base; J trimming: 7 bases; junction bases outside the gene matches: 16. CDR3 length: 18 amino acids.

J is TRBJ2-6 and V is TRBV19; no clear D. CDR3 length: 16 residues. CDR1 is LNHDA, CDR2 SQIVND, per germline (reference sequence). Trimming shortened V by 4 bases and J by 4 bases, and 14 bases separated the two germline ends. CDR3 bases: TGTGCCAGTAGTAAGCGTTTCGGGTCCGGGGCCAACGTCCTGACTTTC. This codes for CASSKRFGSGANVLTF.

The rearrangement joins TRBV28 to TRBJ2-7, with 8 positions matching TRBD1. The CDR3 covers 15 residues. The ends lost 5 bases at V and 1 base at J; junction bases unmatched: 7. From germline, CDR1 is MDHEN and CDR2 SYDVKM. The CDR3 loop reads CASSPGDRWSYEQYF. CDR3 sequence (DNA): TGTGCCAGCAGTCCCGGGGACAGGTGGTCCTACGAGCAGTACTTC.

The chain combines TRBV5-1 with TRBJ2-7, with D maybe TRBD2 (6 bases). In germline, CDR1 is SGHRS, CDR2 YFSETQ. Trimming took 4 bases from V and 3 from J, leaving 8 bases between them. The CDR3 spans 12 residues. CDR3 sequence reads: CASSPEGYEQYF. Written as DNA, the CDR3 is TGCGCCAGCAGCCCGGAGGGCTACGAGCAGTACTTC. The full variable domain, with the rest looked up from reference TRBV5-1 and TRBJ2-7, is KAGVTQTPRYLIKTRGQQVTLSCSPISGHRSVSWYQQTPGQGLQFLFEYFSETQRNKGNFPGRFSGRQFSNSRSEMNVSTLELGDSALYLCASSPEGYEQYFGPGTRLTVT.

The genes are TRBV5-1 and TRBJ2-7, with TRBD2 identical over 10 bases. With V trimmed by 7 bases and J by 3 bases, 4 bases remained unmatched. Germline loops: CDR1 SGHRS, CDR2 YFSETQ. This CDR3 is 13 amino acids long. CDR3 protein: CASLGTSDYEQYF. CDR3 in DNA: TGCGCCAGCCTCGGGACTAGCGACTACGAGCAGTACTTC.

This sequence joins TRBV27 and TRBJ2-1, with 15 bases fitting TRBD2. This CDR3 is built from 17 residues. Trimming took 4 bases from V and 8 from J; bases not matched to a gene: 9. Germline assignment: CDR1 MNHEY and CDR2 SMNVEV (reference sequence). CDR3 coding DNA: TGTGCCAGCAGTTGGACTAGCGGGAGGGCCCTCGGGGATGAGCAGTTCTTC. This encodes CASSWTSGRALGDEQFF.

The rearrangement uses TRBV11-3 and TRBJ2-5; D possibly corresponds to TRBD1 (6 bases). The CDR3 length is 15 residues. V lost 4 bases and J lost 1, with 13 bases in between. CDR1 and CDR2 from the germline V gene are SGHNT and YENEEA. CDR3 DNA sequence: TGTGCCAGCAGCTCAGGGGTCCAGACCCAAGAGACCCAGTACTTC. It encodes CASSSGVQTQETQYF.

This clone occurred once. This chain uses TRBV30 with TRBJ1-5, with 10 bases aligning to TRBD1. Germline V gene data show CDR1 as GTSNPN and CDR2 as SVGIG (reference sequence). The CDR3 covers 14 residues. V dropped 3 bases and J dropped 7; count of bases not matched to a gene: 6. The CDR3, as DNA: TGTGCCTGGAGCGGGGACAGGGGAGAGCAGCCCCAGCATTTT. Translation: CAWSGDRGEQPQHF.

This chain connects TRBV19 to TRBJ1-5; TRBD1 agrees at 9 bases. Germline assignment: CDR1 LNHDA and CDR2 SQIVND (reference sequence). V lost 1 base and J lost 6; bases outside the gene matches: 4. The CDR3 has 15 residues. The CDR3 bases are TGTGCCAGTAGTATAGGTGGGACAGGGACTCAGCCCCAGCATTTT. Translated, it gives CASSIGGTGTQPQHF.

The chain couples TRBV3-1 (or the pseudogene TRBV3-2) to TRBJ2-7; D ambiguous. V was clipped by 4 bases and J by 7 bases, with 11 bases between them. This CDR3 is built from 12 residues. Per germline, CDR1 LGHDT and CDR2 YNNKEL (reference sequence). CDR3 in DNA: TGTGCCAGCAGCCGAAGTCGGTTGGAGCAGTACTTC. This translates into CASSRSRLEQYF.

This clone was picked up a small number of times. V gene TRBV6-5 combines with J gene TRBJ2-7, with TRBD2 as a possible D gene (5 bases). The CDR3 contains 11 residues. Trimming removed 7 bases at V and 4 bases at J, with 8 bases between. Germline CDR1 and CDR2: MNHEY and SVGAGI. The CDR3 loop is CASKEGYEQYF. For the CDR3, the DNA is TGTGCCAGCAAAGAGGGTTACGAGCAGTACTTC.

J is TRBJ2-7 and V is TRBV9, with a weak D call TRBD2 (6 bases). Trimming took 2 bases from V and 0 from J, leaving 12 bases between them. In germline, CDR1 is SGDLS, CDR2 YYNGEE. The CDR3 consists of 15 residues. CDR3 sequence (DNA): TGTGCCAGCAGCGTGAGCGGGCAGAGCTCCTACGAGCAGTACTTC. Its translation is CASSVSGQSSYEQYF.

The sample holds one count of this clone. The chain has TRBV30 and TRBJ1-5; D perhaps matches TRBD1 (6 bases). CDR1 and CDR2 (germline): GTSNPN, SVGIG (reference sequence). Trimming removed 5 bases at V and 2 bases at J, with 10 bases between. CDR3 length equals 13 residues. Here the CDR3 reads CAWSNRGNQPQHF. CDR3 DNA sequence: TGTGCCTGGTCGAACAGGGGCAATCAGCCCCAGCATTTT.

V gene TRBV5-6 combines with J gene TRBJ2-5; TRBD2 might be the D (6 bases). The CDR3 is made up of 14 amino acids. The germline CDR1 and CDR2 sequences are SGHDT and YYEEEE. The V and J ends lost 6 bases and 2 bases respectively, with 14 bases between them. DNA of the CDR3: TGTGCCAGCACCCCGAAGGGACTGCAAGAGACCCAGTACTTC. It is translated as CASTPKGLQETQYF.

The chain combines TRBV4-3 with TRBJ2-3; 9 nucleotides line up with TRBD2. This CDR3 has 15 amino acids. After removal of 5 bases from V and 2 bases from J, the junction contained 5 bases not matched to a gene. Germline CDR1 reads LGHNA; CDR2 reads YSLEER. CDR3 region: CASSYGTSPTDTQYF. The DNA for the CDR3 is TGCGCCAGCAGCTACGGGACTAGCCCCACAGATACGCAGTATTTT.